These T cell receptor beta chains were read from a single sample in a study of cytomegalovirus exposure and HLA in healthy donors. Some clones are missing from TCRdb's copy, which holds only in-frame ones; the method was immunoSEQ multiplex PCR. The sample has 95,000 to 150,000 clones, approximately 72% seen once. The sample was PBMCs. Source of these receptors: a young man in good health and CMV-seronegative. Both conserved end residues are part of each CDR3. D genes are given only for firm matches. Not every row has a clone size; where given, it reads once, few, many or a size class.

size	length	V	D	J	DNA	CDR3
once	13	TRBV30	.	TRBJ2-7	TGTGCCTGGAGTGTTTCTCTTTCCTACGAGCAGTACTTC	CAWSVSLSYEQYF
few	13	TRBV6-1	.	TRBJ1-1	TGTGCCAGCAGTGTACTAGCGAACACTGAAGCTTTCTTT	CASSVLANTEAFF
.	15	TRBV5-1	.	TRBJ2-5	TGCGCCAGCAGCTTGGCACCAGGGATGCAAGAGACCCAGTACTTC	CASSLAPGMQETQYF
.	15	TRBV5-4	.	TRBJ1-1	TGTGCCAGCAGCTTTCTTTTACAGGCGAACACTGAAGCTTTCTTT	CASSFLLQANTEAFF
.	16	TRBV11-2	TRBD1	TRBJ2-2	TGTGCCAGCAGCTTAGTACAGGGGTTTTTCCCCGGGGAGCTGTTTTTT	CASSLVQGFFPGELFF
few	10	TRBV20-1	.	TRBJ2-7	TGCAGTGCTAAAAGGGGGGAGCAGTACTTC	CSAKRGEQYF
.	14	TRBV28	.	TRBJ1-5	TGTGCCAGCAGTTTATTGCAGGGCGGACAGCCCCAGCATTTT	CASSLLQGGQPQHF
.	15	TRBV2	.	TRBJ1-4	TGTGCCAGCAGTGCTTTTGGGGCTGGGGATGAAAAACTGTTTTTT	CASSAFGAGDEKLFF
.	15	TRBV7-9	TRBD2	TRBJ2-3	TGTGCCAGCAGCCTCCTAGCGGGGGGGCAAGATACGCAGTATTTT	CASSLLAGGQDTQYF
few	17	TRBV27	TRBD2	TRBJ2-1	TGTGCCAGCAGTCCCCGTTCCCCTAGCGGAATATACAATGAGCAGTTCTTC	CASSPRSPSGIYNEQFF
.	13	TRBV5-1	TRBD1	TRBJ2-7	TGCGCCAGCACAACGACAGGGTCCTACGAGCAGTACTTC	CASTTTGSYEQYF
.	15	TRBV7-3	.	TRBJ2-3	TGTGCCAGCAGCTTAAGGGGGCAGACCACAGATACGCAGTATTTT	CASSLRGQTTDTQYF
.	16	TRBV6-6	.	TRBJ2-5	TGTGCCAGCAGTTTTCCAAATGGGCCCGGGAGAGAGACCCAGTACTTC	CASSFPNGPGRETQYF
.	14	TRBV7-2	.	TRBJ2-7	TGTGCCAGCAGCTTTAGGGCCAGGGGCTACGAGCAGTACTTC	CASSFRARGYEQYF
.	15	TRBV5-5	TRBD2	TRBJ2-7	TGTGCCAGCAGATCGCCGGGACTAGCGATCAACGAGCAGTACTTC	CASRSPGLAINEQYF
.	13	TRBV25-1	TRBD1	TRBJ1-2	TGTGCCAGCAGTGGACCCCAGGGGGATGGCTACACCTTC	CASSGPQGDGYTF
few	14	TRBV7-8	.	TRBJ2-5	TGTGCCAGCAGCCTCTATCCTGGGGGCGAGACCCAGTACTTC	CASSLYPGGETQYF
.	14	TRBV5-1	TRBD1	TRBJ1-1	TGCGCCAGCAGCTTGGGGGACAGGGCTTACGAAGCTTTCTTT	CASSLGDRAYEAFF
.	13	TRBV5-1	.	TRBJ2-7	TGCGCCAGCAGCTTGGGACAGCTCTACGAGCAGTACTTC	CASSLGQLYEQYF
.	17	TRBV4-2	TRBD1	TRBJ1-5	TGTGCCAGCAGCCAAGGCCCCGGGACAGATGGCAATCAGCCCCAGCATTTT	CASSQGPGTDGNQPQHF
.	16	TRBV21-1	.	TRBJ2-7	TGTGCCAGCAGCAAAGGGACGGGACAGCTACCCTACGAGCAGTACTTC	CASSKGTGQLPYEQYF
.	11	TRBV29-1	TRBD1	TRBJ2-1	TGCAGCGTGGGGACAGACAATGAGCAGTTCTTC	CSVGTDNEQFF
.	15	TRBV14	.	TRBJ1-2	TGTGCCAGCAGACCCCGGGGAAAGTTGGCCTATGGCTACACCTTC	CASRPRGKLAYGYTF
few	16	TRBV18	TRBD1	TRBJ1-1	TGTGCCAGCTCACCAACAGACAGGGGGCGAAGGACTGAAGCTTTCTTT	CASSPTDRGRRTEAFF
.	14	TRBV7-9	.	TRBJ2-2	TGTGCCAGCAGCTTAATCACGGGCACCGGGGAGCTGTTTTTT	CASSLITGTGELFF
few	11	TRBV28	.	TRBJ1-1	TGTGCCAGCAGTTACCTCCAGAAAGCTTTCTTT	CASSYLQKAFF
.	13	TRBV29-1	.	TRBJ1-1	TGCAGCGTTGTCGGCCCGGGGGTAACTGAAGCTTTCTTT	CSVVGPGVTEAFF
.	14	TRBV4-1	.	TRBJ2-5	TGCGCCAGCAGCCAAGTCAATGTTGTGGAGACCCAGTACTTC	CASSQVNVVETQYF
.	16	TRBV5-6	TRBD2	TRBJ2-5	TGTGCCAGCAGCCGTGGACTAGCGGGATGGGGAGAGACCCAGTACTTC	CASSRGLAGWGETQYF
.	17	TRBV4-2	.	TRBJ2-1	TGTGCCAGCAGCCACCCCCGGGGGGCTAGCTCCTACAATGAGCAGTTCTTC	CASSHPRGASSYNEQFF
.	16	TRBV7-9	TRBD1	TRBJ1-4	TGTGCCAGCAGCTTAAGTTTCCGGACAGGTCGTGAAAAACTGTTTTTT	CASSLSFRTGREKLFF
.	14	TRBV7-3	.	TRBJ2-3	TGTGCCAGCAGCTTAACGGGGGGGCCAGATACGCAGTATTTT	CASSLTGGPDTQYF
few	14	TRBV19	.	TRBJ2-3	TGTGCCAGTAGTATTGCGGGGAGCACAGATACGCAGTATTTT	CASSIAGSTDTQYF
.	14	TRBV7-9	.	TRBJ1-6	TGTGCCAGCAGCTTAGAGTTTCCCGGGTTTCCCCTCCACTTT	CASSLEFPGFPLHF
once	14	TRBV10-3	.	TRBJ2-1	TGTGCCATCAGTGGGGGTGGGAGGTACAATGAGCAGTTCTTC	CAISGGGRYNEQFF
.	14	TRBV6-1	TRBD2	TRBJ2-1	TGTGCCACCCTTGGGGGGGACCTACGCAATGAGCAGTTCTTC	CATLGGDLRNEQFF
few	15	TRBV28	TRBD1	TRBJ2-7	TGTGCCAGCAGTTTATGGGGGACAGCGACCTACGAGCAGTACTTC	CASSLWGTATYEQYF
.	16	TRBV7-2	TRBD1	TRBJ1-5	TGTGCCAGCAGCTTAGCGGCAGGACAGGGTCATCAGCCCCAGCATTTT	CASSLAAGQGHQPQHF
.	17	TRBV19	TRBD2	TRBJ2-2	TGTGCCAGTAGTCCCCGGGAGGGCGGGGGGTTCACCGGGGAGCTGTTTTTT	CASSPREGGGFTGELFF
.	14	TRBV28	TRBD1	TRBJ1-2	TGTGCCAGCAGTAGGACAGGGGCTAACTATGGCTACACCTTC	CASSRTGANYGYTF
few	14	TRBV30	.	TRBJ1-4	TGTGCCTGGTTACCCGGAATCAGGGGTGAAAAACTGTTTTTT	CAWLPGIRGEKLFF
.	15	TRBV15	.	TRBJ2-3	TGTCCCACCAGCAGAGTTCGCGTTTACTCAGATACGCAGTATTTT	CPTSRVRVYSDTQYF
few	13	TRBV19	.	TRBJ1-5	TGTGCCAGTAGTCCGGGAGGTAATCAGCCCCAGCATTTT	CASSPGGNQPQHF
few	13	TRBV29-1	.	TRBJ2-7	TGCAGCGCCAGCGGGACAAGTTCCTACGAGCAGTACTTC	CSASGTSSYEQYF
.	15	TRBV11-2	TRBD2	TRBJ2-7	TGTGCCAGCAGCTTGCAAGCGGGAGACCAACCGAGGCAGTACTTC	CASSLQAGDQPRQYF
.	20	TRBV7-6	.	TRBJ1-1	TGTGCCAGCAGCTTATATCCGTCGGGAGACGGGGTGGGGGGGCACACTGAAGCTTTCTTT	CASSLYPSGDGVGGHTEAFF
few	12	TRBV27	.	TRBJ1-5	TGTGCCAGCAGGCGAAGCAATCAGCCCCAGCATTTT	CASRRSNQPQHF
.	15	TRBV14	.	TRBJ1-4	TGTGCCAGCAGCCAAGATCTACAGCATAATGAAAAACTGTTTTTT	CASSQDLQHNEKLFF
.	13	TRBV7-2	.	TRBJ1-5	TGTGCCAGCAGCTTAATCGCGAGTCAGCCCCAGCATTTT	CASSLIASQPQHF
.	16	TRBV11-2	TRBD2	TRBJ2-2	TGTGCCAGCAGCTTAGAACTAGCGGGTGTTACCGGGGAGCTGTTTTTT	CASSLELAGVTGELFF
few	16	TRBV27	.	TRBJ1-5	TGTGCCAGCAGTTTTCGCGGTGGGTTTGCCAATCAGCCCCAGCATTTT	CASSFRGGFANQPQHF
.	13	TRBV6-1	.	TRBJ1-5	TGTGCCAGCAGCCCCAGGATCAATCAGCCCCAGCATTTT	CASSPRINQPQHF
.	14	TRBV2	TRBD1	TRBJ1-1	TGTGCCAGCAGTGAATCATACAGGGGCACTGAAGCTTTCTTT	CASSESYRGTEAFF
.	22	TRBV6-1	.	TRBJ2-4	TGTGCCAGCAGTGAAGAACTTCGTGGGAGAGACGGGACTCCCACAGCCAAAAACATTCAGTACTTC	CASSEELRGRDGTPTAKNIQYF
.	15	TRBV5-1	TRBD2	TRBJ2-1	TGCGCCAGCAGCCCCCCTACTAGCGGGAGCAATGAGCAGTTCTTC	CASSPPTSGSNEQFF
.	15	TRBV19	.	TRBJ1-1	TGTGCCAGTAGTATCGGAAGGGGCGCGAACACTGAAGCTTTCTTT	CASSIGRGANTEAFF
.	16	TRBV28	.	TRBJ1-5	TGTGCCAGCAGTTTCAGGGGACGCAGGTTCAACCAGCCCCAGCATTTT	CASSFRGRRFNQPQHF
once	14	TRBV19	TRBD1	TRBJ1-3	TGTGCCACCCGGGACAGAGCCTCTGGAAACACCATATATTTT	CATRDRASGNTIYF